Below, 2 T cell receptor beta chains from the same sample are listed, as sequenced in a study of patients and donors after allogeneic stem cell transplantation. Via MiXCR, TCRdb re-called the RT-PCR reads, giving one row per CDR3 protein. Altogether 30,000 to 40,000 distinct CDR3 sequences are present, 37% being singletons, with the ten largest covering 76%. The sequenced material came from blood, either unsorted or a sorted T cell fraction (not recorded which). These receptors were obtained from a human donor who was either an allogeneic HSCT recipient or a stem cell or donor lymphocyte infusion donor (not recorded which). It is not recorded whose cells these are; they may come from a transplant donor.

This clonotype was observed at least ten times. V and J are TRBV5-1 and TRBJ1-3; TRBD1 agrees at 7 bases. The CDR3 spans 14 residues. Trimming cost V 4 bases and J 4 bases; bases outside gene matches: 5. Per the germline V gene, CDR1 is SGHRS and CDR2 is YFSETQ. The CDR3 sequence: CASSRAGQGNTIYF. The CDR3 DNA is TGCGCCAGCAGCCGCGCGGGACAGGGAAACACCATATATTTT. The whole variable domain, filled in from reference TRBV5-1 and TRBJ1-3, reads KAGVTQTPRYLIKTRGQQVTLSCSPISGHRSVSWYQQTPGQGLQFLFEYFSETQRNKGNFPGRFSGRQFSNSRSEMNVSTLELGDSALYLCASSRAGQGNTIYFGEGSWLTVV.

The chain combines TRBV12-3 or TRBV12-4 with TRBJ2-3, with unresolved D. Trimming removed 3 bases at V and 2 bases at J, with 9 bases between. CDR3 length: 14 amino acids. CDR3 region: CASSLTSVTDTQYF. CDR3 nucleotide sequence: TGTGCCAGCAGTTTGACGTCAGTCACAGATACGCAGTATTTT.